A selection of T cell receptor beta chains follows, all from one sample in a study of CD4 T cells in relation to SARS-CoV-2 and coronaviruses. No antigen has been identified for these receptors. Profiling relied on immunoSEQ multiplex PCR, and the TCRdb table lists in-frame clones only, not all of them. This table holds about 37,000 clones, roughly 85% found once. Sequenced sample: naive CD4+ T cells from PBMCs, cultured in vitro. The receptor source for this set is an adult with COVID-19. CDR3s include the opening cysteine and the closing phenylalanine or tryptophan. Fields, in order: V gene, J gene, clone size, D gene, CDR3 protein, CDR3 DNA. D genes are given only for firm matches. Not every row has a clone size; where given, it reads once, few, many or a size class.

>TRBV27|TRBJ2-1|.|.
CASSDFPYNEQFF
TGTGCCAGCAGTGATTTCCCCTACAATGAGCAGTTCTTC
>TRBV2|TRBJ2-3|.|.
CASRRVASTDTQYF
TGTGCCAGCAGGAGGGTAGCTAGCACAGATACGCAGTATTTT
>TRBV4-1|TRBJ1-6|.|.
CASSRLESSYNSPLHF
TGCGCCAGCAGCCGACTGGAGAGCTCCTATAATTCACCCCTCCACTTT
>TRBV13|TRBJ1-4|.|.
CASSPRSSEKLFF
TGTGCCAGCAGCCCCCGGTCGTCCGAAAAACTGTTTTTT
>TRBV5-3|TRBJ2-7|.|TRBD2
CARSCREGLGYEQYF
TGTGCCAGAAGCTGCCGGGAGGGTTTGGGCTACGAGCAGTACTTC
>TRBV28|TRBJ1-5|once|.
CASTPERRARQRFNQPQHF
TGTGCCAGCACTCCCGAACGTCGGGCCCGGCAGCGCTTCAATCAGCCCCAGCATTTT
>TRBV19|TRBJ2-3|.|.
CASSGRGTDTQYF
TGTGCCAGTAGTGGCCGGGGCACAGATACGCAGTATTTT
>TRBV5-1|TRBJ1-1|.|TRBD1
CASSLRTGTTEAFF
TGCGCCAGCAGCTTGAGGACAGGGACCACTGAAGCTTTCTTT
>TRBV6-1|TRBJ2-3|.|.
CASSEGTPAGDTQYF
TGTGCCAGCAGTGAAGGGACGCCCGCGGGAGATACGCAGTATTTT
>TRBV5-1|TRBJ2-7|few|.
CASSLAGSAYLYEQYF
TGCGCCAGCAGCTTGGCCGGGTCGGCATATTTATACGAGCAGTACTTC
>TRBV19|TRBJ2-3|once|.
CASSSSGGRLDTQYF
TGTGCCAGTAGTTCGTCTGGGGGGCGCTTAGATACGCAGTATTTT
>TRBV11-2|TRBJ2-5|.|TRBD2
CASSTFLAGQETQYF
TGTGCCAGCAGCACCTTTCTAGCGGGCCAAGAGACCCAGTACTTC
>TRBV12-3/TRBV12-4|TRBJ2-5|.|.
CASSELRGETQYF
TGTGCCAGCTCGGAGCTCCGAGGGGAGACCCAGTACTTC
>TRBV9|TRBJ2-6|.|.
CASSVPGANVLTF
TGTGCCAGCAGCGTTCCTGGGGCCAACGTCCTGACTTTC
>TRBV18|TRBJ2-2|.|TRBD2
CASSPFTGGSGELFF
TGTGCCAGCTCACCCTTCACGGGAGGATCCGGGGAGCTGTTTTTT
>TRBV5-1|TRBJ2-3|.|.
CASSKTGLSDTQYF
TGCGCCAGCAGCAAGACCGGACTTTCAGATACGCAGTATTTT